A selection of T cell receptor beta chains follows, all from one sample in a study of T cell responses to AZD1222 COVID-19 vaccine. Profiled with immunoSEQ multiplex PCR; TCRdb holds only in-frame clones, not every one. Recorded for this sample: over 140,000 clones. Sequencing was done on a sample of peripheral blood. Receptors were obtained from an adult in good health. Both conserved end residues are part of each CDR3. Each record gives: D gene, J gene, V gene, CDR3 protein, CDR3 DNA. A D gene is named only where the DNA matches it firmly.

-,TRBJ1-2,TRBV19,CASSIIWEEGHGYTF,TGTGCCAGTAGTATTATCTGGGAGGAGGGCCACGGCTACACCTTC
TRBD1,TRBJ2-1,TRBV5-1,CASGPGQGLNEQFF,TGCGCCAGCGGTCCGGGACAGGGATTGAATGAGCAGTTCTTC
-,TRBJ2-3,TRBV5-1,CASSSTSFTDTQYF,TGCGCCAGCAGCTCGACTAGTTTTACAGATACGCAGTATTTT
TRBD1,TRBJ1-2,TRBV4-1,CASSQAGGAKFGYTF,TGCGCCAGCAGCCAAGCAGGGGGCGCAAAGTTTGGCTACACCTTC
TRBD1,TRBJ1-2,TRBV30,CAWRVQGQRIANYGYTF,TGTGCCTGGAGAGTACAGGGACAGAGGATAGCTAACTATGGCTACACCTTC
-,TRBJ1-1,TRBV30,CAWMLGNTEAFF,TGTGCCTGGATGCTGGGAAACACTGAAGCTTTCTTT
-,TRBJ1-5,TRBV27,CASRGGGEGQPQHF,TGTGCCAGCAGGGGAGGTGGGGAAGGTCAGCCCCAGCATTTT
TRBD2,TRBJ2-3,TRBV3-1/TRBV3-2,CASSQPGLAVNTQYF,TGTGCCAGCAGCCAACCGGGACTAGCGGTGAATACGCAGTATTTT
-,TRBJ2-2,TRBV7-3,CASSLNGGVNTGELFF,TGTGCCAGCAGCTTAAACGGGGGCGTAAACACCGGGGAGCTGTTTTTT
-,TRBJ2-1,TRBV12-3/TRBV12-4,CASSFWGANEQFF,TGTGCCAGCAGTTTTTGGGGCGCGAATGAGCAGTTCTTC
-,TRBJ2-3,TRBV6-4,CASSDRGDGTDTQYF,TGTGCCAGCAGTGACAGGGGAGATGGCACAGATACGCAGTATTTT
TRBD1,TRBJ2-7,TRBV7-2,CASSLQGTESTYEQYF,TGTGCCAGCAGCCTACAAGGGACAGAATCTACCTACGAGCAGTACTTC
-,TRBJ2-2,TRBV18,CASSLRDWRAGELFF,TGTGCCAGCTCGTTGAGGGATTGGAGGGCCGGGGAGCTGTTTTTT
TRBD1,TRBJ1-1,TRBV5-1,CASSLGDRGNTEAFF,TGCGCCAGCAGCTTGGGGGACAGGGGGAACACTGAAGCTTTCTTT
-,TRBJ1-5,TRBV30,CAWSKDAGQPQHF,TGTGCCTGGAGCAAGGATGCCGGTCAGCCCCAGCATTTT
-,TRBJ2-1,TRBV7-3,CASSLYKGNEQFF,TGTGCCAGCAGCCTCTACAAGGGCAATGAGCAGTTCTTC
-,TRBJ1-5,TRBV11-2,CASSNRARNQPQHF,TGTGCCAGCAGCAACAGGGCCCGCAATCAGCCCCAGCATTTT
-,TRBJ1-1,TRBV28,CASLEGVPGTKTEAFF,TGTGCCAGTTTGGAGGGGGTCCCCGGGACAAAAACTGAAGCTTTCTTT
TRBD1,TRBJ2-3,TRBV14,CASSQEGQGALSATDTQYF,TGTGCCAGCAGCCAAGAGGGGCAGGGGGCTCTATCAGCCACAGATACGCAGTATTTT
TRBD1,TRBJ2-2,TRBV30,CASDRPTGELFF,TGTGCCTCGGACAGGCCAACCGGGGAGCTGTTTTTT
-,TRBJ1-2,TRBV30,CAWSVGGYGYTF,TGTGCCTGGAGTGTAGGGGGCTATGGCTACACCTTC
-,TRBJ1-1,TRBV10-3,CAISESDGLNTEAFF,TGTGCCATCAGTGAGTCGGACGGACTGAACACTGAAGCTTTCTTT
TRBD2,TRBJ2-5,TRBV7-2,CASSLLPIAGRGETQYF,TGTGCCAGCAGCTTACTGCCTATAGCGGGGAGGGGAGAGACCCAGTACTTC
-,TRBJ1-5,TRBV7-2,CASSRDSNQPQHF,TGTGCCAGCAGCAGGGACAGCAATCAGCCCCAGCATTTT
-,TRBJ1-1,TRBV29-1,CSVVTENTEAFF,TGCAGCGTTGTGACAGAAAACACTGAAGCTTTCTTT
TRBD2,TRBJ2-7,TRBV6-1,CASSAGPGLAGGSSYEQYF,TGTGCCAGCAGTGCGGGGCCGGGACTAGCGGGGGGGAGCTCCTACGAGCAGTACTTC
TRBD1,TRBJ2-7,TRBV11-2,CASSTRKGQGIFEQYF,TGTGCCAGCAGCACCAGAAAGGGACAGGGGATTTTCGAGCAGTACTTC
-,TRBJ1-1,TRBV6-1,CASSEQGGTEAFF,TGTGCCAGCAGTGAACAGGGTGGCACTGAAGCTTTCTTT
-,TRBJ1-3,TRBV4-1,CASSQRQGRDTIYF,TGCGCCAGCAGCCAGAGGCAGGGAAGAGACACCATATATTTT
TRBD2,TRBJ2-5,TRBV9,CASSVGGSGGAGETQYF,TGTGCCAGCAGCGTAGGTGGTAGCGGGGGGGCAGGGGAGACCCAGTACTTC
TRBD1,TRBJ1-2,TRBV6-2/TRBV6-3,CASSPTGAHGGYTF,TGTGCCAGCAGCCCTACAGGGGCGCATGGGGGCTACACCTTC
TRBD2,TRBJ2-5,TRBV9,CASSPTASGRGETQYF,TGTGCCAGCAGCCCCACGGCTAGCGGGAGAGGGGAGACCCAGTACTTC
-,TRBJ1-5,TRBV19,CASSIGQRSNQPQHF,TGTGCCAGTAGTATAGGACAGAGGAGCAATCAGCCCCAGCATTTT
-,TRBJ2-5,TRBV30,CAWSASEETQYF,TGTGCCTGGAGTGCCTCAGAAGAGACCCAGTACTTC
-,TRBJ1-1,TRBV27,CASTKGFPGTLNTEAFF,TGTGCCAGTACTAAGGGATTCCCGGGCACTTTGAACACTGAAGCTTTCTTT
-,TRBJ1-1,TRBV7-9,CASSSRTGLDTEAFF,TGTGCCAGCAGCTCCCGCACAGGGCTGGACACTGAAGCTTTCTTT
TRBD2,TRBJ2-1,TRBV6-4,CASSASGGSVNEQFF,TGTGCCAGCAGTGCTAGCGGGGGTTCTGTAAATGAGCAGTTCTTC